A selection of T cell receptor beta chains follows, all from one sample in a study of cytomegalovirus exposure and HLA in healthy donors. Clones were read by immunoSEQ multiplex PCR, and TCRdb kept only the in-frame ones, dropping some. This table holds some 180,000 clones, approximately 78% found once. Source material: PBMCs. The receptors derive from a woman under 40 in good health and CMV-seropositive. The CDR3 runs from the conserved cysteine through the conserved F or W. Each record gives: D gene, J gene, V gene, clone size, CDR3 protein, CDR3 DNA. D genes are given only for firm matches. Expanded clones are given a class, and other clones once, few, many or no size at all.

D: TRBD2; J: TRBJ2-1; V: TRBV11-2; size: .; CDR3: CASSKREGESSYNEQFF; DNA: TGTGCCAGCAGCAAGCGGGAGGGGGAAAGCTCCTACAATGAGCAGTTCTTC
D: .; J: TRBJ2-3; V: TRBV7-9; size: .; CDR3: CASSLGAGTSTDTQYF; DNA: TGTGCCAGCAGCTTAGGGGCAGGAACTAGCACAGATACGCAGTATTTT
D: .; J: TRBJ2-7; V: TRBV28; size: .; CDR3: CASSRKPEGEQYF; DNA: TGTGCCAGCAGCCGGAAGCCCGAGGGCGAGCAGTACTTC
D: .; J: TRBJ1-3; V: TRBV2; size: .; CDR3: CASSDPGTIYF; DNA: TGTGCCAGCAGTGATCCAGGCACCATTTATTTT
D: .; J: TRBJ2-6; V: TRBV11-3; size: once; CDR3: CASSHRDSGANVLTF; DNA: TGTGCCAGCAGCCACAGGGACTCTGGGGCCAACGTCCTGACTTTC
D: .; J: TRBJ1-1; V: TRBV28; size: few; CDR3: CASSHLGGTEAFF; DNA: TGTGCCAGCAGCCACTTGGGGGGCACTGAAGCTTTCTTT
D: TRBD2; J: TRBJ2-7; V: TRBV11-2; size: .; CDR3: CASSRGGVPDEQYF; DNA: TGTGCCAGCAGCCGGGGAGGGGTGCCCGACGAGCAGTACTTC
D: TRBD2; J: TRBJ2-3; V: TRBV11-3; size: .; CDR3: CASSLGTSGIADTQYF; DNA: TGTGCCAGCAGCTTGGGGACTAGCGGGATTGCAGATACGCAGTATTTT
D: TRBD1; J: TRBJ1-1; V: TRBV7-2; size: .; CDR3: CASSRTGLPRPEAFF; DNA: TGTGCCAGCAGTCGGACAGGGCTTCCCAGACCGGAAGCTTTCTTT
D: .; J: TRBJ1-6; V: TRBV5-1; size: .; CDR3: CASSFLNSPLHF; DNA: TGCGCCAGCAGCTTTCTAAATTCACCCCTCCACTTT
D: TRBD1; J: TRBJ1-2; V: TRBV28; size: .; CDR3: CASFQPGQARFGYTF; DNA: TGTGCCAGCTTCCAGCCCGGACAGGCGAGATTTGGCTACACCTTC
D: TRBD1; J: TRBJ1-4; V: TRBV28; size: few; CDR3: CASSFQGASNEKLFF; DNA: TGTGCCAGCAGTTTCCAGGGGGCTTCTAATGAAAAACTGTTTTTT
D: .; J: TRBJ1-2; V: TRBV5-4; size: few; CDR3: CASSDRFGGYTF; DNA: TGTGCCAGCTCTGACAGGTTCGGAGGCTACACCTTC
D: .; J: TRBJ2-1; V: TRBV5-1; size: .; CDR3: CASSLELARDEQFF; DNA: TGCGCCAGCAGCTTGGAGCTAGCTAGGGATGAGCAGTTCTTC
D: .; J: TRBJ1-2; V: TRBV5-1; size: once; CDR3: CASSLEVYAGKNYGYTF; DNA: TGCGCCAGCAGCTTGGAGGTTTATGCAGGGAAAAACTATGGCTACACCTTC
D: TRBD1; J: TRBJ1-5; V: TRBV6-1; size: few; CDR3: CASSQARGERGNQPQHF; DNA: TGTGCCAGCAGTCAAGCCAGGGGGGAACGTGGCAATCAGCCCCAGCATTTT
D: TRBD1; J: TRBJ2-1; V: TRBV5-6; size: .; CDR3: CASSPRTGAANEQFF; DNA: TGTGCCAGCAGCCCTAGGACAGGAGCGGCCAATGAGCAGTTCTTC
D: .; J: TRBJ1-4; V: TRBV5-8; size: .; CDR3: CASSRRGAATNEKLFF; DNA: TGTGCCAGCAGCCGACGTGGGGCGGCAACTAATGAAAAACTGTTTTTT
D: .; J: TRBJ2-2; V: TRBV19; size: .; CDR3: CASSISSGHTGELFF; DNA: TGTGCCAGTAGTATAAGTAGCGGACACACCGGGGAGCTGTTTTTT
D: .; J: TRBJ2-2; V: TRBV6-5; size: .; CDR3: CASTSSGSVELFF; DNA: TGTGCCAGCACCTCTTCTGGTAGCGTCGAGCTGTTTTTT
D: TRBD1; J: TRBJ1-2; V: TRBV5-1; size: .; CDR3: CASSFYRGNYGYTF; DNA: TGCGCCAGCAGCTTTTACAGGGGTAACTATGGCTACACCTTC
D: .; J: TRBJ1-2; V: TRBV10-3; size: .; CDR3: CAISESSGRLNGYTF; DNA: TGTGCCATCAGTGAGTCCAGTGGCAGACTAAATGGCTACACCTTC
D: .; J: TRBJ1-4; V: TRBV7-8; size: .; CDR3: CASSVQVAPNEKLFF; DNA: TGTGCCAGCAGCGTCCAGGTGGCCCCTAATGAAAAACTGTTTTTT